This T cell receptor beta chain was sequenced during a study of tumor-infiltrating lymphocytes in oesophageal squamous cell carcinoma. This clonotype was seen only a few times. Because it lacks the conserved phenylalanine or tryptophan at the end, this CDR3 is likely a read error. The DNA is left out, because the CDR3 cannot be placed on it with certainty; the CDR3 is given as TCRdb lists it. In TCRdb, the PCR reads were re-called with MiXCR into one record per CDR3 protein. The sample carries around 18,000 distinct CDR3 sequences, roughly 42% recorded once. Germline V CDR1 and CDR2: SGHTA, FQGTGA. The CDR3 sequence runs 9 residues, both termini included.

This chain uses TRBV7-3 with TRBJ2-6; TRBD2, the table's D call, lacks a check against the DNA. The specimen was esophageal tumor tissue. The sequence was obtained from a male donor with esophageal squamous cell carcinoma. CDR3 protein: CASSLRPSG.